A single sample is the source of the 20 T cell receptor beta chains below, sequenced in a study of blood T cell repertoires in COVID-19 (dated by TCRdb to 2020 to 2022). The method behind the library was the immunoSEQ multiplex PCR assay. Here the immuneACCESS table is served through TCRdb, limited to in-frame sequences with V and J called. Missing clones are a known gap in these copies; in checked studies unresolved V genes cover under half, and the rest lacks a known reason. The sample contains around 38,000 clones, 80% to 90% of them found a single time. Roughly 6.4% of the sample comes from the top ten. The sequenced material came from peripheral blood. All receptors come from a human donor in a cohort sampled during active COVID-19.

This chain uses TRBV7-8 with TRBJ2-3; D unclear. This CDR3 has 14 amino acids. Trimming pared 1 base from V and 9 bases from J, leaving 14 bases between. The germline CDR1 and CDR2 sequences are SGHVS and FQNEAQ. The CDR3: CASSLGSQALTQYF. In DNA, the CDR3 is TGTGCCAGCAGCTTAGGGTCGCAAGCCTTGACGCAGTATTTT.

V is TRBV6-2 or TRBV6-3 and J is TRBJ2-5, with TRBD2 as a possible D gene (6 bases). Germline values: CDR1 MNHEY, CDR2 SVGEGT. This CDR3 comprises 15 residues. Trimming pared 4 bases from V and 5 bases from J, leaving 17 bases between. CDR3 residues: CASSSGTHVWETQYF. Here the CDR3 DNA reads TGTGCCAGCAGTTCCGGGACTCACGTTTGGGAGACCCAGTACTTC.

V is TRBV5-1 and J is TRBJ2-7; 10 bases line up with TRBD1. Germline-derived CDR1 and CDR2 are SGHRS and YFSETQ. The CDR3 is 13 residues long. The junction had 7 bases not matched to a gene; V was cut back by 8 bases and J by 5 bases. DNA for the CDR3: TGCGCCAGTGTTGGGACAGGGGTTCACGAGCAGTACTTC. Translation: CASVGTGVHEQYF.

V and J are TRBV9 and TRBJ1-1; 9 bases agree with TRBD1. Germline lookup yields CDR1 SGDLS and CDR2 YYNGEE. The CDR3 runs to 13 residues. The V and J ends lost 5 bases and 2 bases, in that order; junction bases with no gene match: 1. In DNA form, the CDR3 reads TGTGCCAGCAGGGGACAGGGAAACACTGAAGCTTTCTTT. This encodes CASRGQGNTEAFF.

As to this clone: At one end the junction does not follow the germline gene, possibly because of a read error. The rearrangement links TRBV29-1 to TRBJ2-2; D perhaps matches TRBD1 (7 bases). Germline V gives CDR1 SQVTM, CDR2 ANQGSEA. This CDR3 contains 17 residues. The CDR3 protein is CSVEDGRRGQQHRGAVF. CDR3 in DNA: TGCAGCGTTGAAGATGGAAGGAGGGGGCAGCAACACCGGGGAGCTGTTTTT.

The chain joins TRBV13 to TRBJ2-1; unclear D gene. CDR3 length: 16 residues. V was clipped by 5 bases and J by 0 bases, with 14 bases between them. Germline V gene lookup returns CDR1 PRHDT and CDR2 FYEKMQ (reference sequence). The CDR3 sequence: CASSTRKTNSYNEQFF. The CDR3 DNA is TGTGCCAGCAGCACCCGGAAGACAAACTCCTACAATGAGCAGTTCTTC.

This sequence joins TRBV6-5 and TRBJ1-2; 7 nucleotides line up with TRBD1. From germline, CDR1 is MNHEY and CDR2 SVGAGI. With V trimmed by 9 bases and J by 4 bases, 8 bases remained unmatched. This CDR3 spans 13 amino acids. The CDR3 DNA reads TGTGCCAGGTCGACAGGGTCTGGCTATGGCTACACCTTC. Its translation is CARSTGSGYGYTF.

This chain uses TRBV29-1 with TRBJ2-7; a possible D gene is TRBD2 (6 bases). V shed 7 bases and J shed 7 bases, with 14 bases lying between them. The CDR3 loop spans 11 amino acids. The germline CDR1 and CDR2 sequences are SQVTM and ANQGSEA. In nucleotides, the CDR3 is TGCAGCGGGACTATCCTAGGGGAGCAGTACTTC. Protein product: CSGTILGEQYF.

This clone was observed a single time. CDR3 nucleotide sequence: TGTGCCAGTAGTAGGGACAGGGGGGACTATCAGCCCCAGCATTTT. Its protein is CASSRDRGDYQPQHF. This sequence joins TRBV19 and TRBJ1-5, with 11 bases that match TRBD1. Germline CDR1 and CDR2: LNHDA and SQIVND (reference sequence). The CDR3 runs to 15 residues. After removal of 4 bases from V and 5 bases from J, the junction contained 4 bases not matched to a gene. The full variable domain, rest sourced from reference TRBV19 and TRBJ1-5, is DGGITQSPKYLFRKEGQNVTLSCEQNLNHDAMYWYRQDPGQGLRLIYYSQIVNDFQKGDIAEGYSVSREKKESFPLTVTSAQKNPTAFYLCASSRDRGDYQPQHFGDGTRLSIL.

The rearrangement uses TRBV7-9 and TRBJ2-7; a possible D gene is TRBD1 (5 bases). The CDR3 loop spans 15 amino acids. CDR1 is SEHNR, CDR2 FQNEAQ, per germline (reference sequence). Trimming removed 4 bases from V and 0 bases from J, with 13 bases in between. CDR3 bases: TGTGCCAGCAGCTGGTGGGGCGGCTACTCCTACGAGCAGTACTTC. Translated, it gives CASSWWGGYSYEQYF.

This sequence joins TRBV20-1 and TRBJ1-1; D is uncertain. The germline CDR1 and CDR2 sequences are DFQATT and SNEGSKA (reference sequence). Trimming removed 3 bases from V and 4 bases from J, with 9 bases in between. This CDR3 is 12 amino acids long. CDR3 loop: CSASGQITEAFF. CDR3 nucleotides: TGCAGTGCTAGTGGGCAGATCACTGAAGCTTTCTTT.

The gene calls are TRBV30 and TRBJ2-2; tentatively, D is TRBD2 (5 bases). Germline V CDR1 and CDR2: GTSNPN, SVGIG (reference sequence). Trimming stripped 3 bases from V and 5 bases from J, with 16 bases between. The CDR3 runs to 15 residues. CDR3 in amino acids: CAWRPPGSVTGELFF. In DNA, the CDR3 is TGTGCCTGGAGACCCCCGGGTAGCGTTACCGGGGAGCTGTTTTTT.

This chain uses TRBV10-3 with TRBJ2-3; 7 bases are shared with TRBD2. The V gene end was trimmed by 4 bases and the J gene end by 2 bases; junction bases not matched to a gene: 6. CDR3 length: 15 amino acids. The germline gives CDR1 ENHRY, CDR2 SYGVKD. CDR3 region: CAISVDGGDTDTQYF. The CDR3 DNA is TGTGCCATCAGTGTGGATGGGGGGGACACAGATACGCAGTATTTT.

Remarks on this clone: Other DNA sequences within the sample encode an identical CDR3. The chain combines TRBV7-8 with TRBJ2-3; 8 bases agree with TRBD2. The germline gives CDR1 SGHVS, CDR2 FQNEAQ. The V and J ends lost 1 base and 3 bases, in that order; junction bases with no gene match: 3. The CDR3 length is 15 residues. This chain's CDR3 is CASSLGGGGTDTQYF. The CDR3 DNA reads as TGTGCCAGCAGCTTAGGGGGCGGGGGGACAGATACGCAGTATTTT.

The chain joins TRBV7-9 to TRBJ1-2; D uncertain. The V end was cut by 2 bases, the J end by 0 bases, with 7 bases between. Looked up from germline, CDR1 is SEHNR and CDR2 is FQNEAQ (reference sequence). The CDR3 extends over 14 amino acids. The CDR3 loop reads CASSLPQTNYGYTF. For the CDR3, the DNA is TGTGCCAGCAGCTTACCACAAACTAACTATGGCTACACCTTC.

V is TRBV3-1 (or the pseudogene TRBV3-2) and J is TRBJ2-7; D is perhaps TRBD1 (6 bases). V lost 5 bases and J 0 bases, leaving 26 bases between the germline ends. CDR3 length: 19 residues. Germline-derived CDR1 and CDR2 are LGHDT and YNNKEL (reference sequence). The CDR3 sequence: CASSNGYVGAGPDSYEQYF. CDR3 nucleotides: TGTGCCAGCAGCAATGGATACGTGGGGGCAGGGCCTGACTCCTACGAGCAGTACTTC.

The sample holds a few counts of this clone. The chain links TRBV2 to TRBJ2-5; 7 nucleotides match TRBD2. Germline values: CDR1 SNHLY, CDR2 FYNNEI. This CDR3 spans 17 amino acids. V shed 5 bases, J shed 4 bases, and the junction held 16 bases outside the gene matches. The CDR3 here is CASSYNPALAELETQYF. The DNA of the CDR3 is TGTGCCAGCAGTTACAACCCCGCCCTAGCGGAGTTAGAGACCCAGTACTTC.

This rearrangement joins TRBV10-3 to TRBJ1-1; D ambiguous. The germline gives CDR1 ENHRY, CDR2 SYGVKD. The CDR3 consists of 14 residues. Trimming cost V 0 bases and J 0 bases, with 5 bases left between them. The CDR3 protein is CAISESYMNTEAFF. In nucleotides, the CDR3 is TGTGCCATCAGTGAGTCGTACATGAACACTGAAGCTTTCTTT.

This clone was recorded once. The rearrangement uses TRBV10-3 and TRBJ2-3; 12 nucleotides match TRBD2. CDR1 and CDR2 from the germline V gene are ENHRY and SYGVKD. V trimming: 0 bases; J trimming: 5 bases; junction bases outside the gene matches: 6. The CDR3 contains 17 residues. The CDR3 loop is CAISESGLAGGRDTQYF. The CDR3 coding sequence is TGTGCCATCAGTGAGTCGGGGCTAGCGGGGGGGCGAGATACGCAGTATTTT.

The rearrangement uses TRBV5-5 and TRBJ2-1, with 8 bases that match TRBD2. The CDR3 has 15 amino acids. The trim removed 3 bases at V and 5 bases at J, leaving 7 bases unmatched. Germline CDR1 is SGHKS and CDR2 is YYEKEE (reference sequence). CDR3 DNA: TGTGCCAGCAGCTCCGAAGCGGGAGTCCACAATGAGCAGTTCTTC. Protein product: CASSSEAGVHNEQFF.